The TCR beta chain described here comes from a study of cytomegalovirus exposure and HLA in healthy donors. Study observations and caveats: Later, an analysis found that common viral pathogens appeared to be linked with several of the most significant clusters.

Turning to this clone: The antigen is not known.

Germline CDR1 and CDR2: SGDLS and YYNGEE. The V gene end was trimmed by 4 bases and the J gene end by 6 bases; junction bases not matched to a gene: 8. The CDR3 consists of 15 residues. 13 Jbeta primers and 60 Vbeta primers were used for the PCR. Data came from immunoSEQ multiplex PCR; TCRdb stores just in-frame clones and leaves some out. The sample spans approximately 120,000 clones; the ten largest clones claim under 3.5%. The chain carries TRBV9 and TRBJ1-2; 11 nucleotides align to TRBD1. The receptor was isolated from a young man in good health and CMV-seronegative. The specimen was PBMCs. CDR3 in DNA: TGTGCCAGCAGCCCCAGCCCGGGACAGGGGGATGGCTACACCTTC. Amino acid sequence: CASSPSPGQGDGYTF.